A selection of T cell receptor beta chains follows, all from one sample in a study of technical replicates of blood from a handful of donors. Generated by immunoSEQ multiplex PCR, the TCRdb table keeps only in-frame clones and is missing some. The table lists about 67,000 clones, roughly 98% of them singletons. Sequenced input: T cells isolated from PBMCs. The receptor source for this set is a human donor in good health. The CDR3 runs from the conserved cysteine through the conserved F or W. The order of the fields is J gene, clone size, V gene, D gene, CDR3 DNA, CDR3 protein. The D gene is left open where the match is weak. Some rows have no size entry. The others give once, few or many, or a class for an expanded clone.

J: TRBJ2-1
size: NA
V: TRBV19
D: TRBD2
DNA: TGTGCCAGTAGTATTACTAGCGGGGCCTACAATGAGCAGTTCTTC
CDR3: CASSITSGAYNEQFF

J: TRBJ1-3
size: NA
V: TRBV5-1
D: NA
DNA: TGCGCCAGCAGCCTTTCCGACAGGCGCTCTGGAAACACCATATATTTT
CDR3: CASSLSDRRSGNTIYF

J: TRBJ2-3
size: NA
V: TRBV19
D: NA
DNA: TGTGCCAGTAGTATTGAAAGGAGGGGCCGGGGAGATACGCAGTATTTT
CDR3: CASSIERRGRGDTQYF

J: TRBJ1-1
size: NA
V: TRBV28
D: NA
DNA: TGTGCCAGCAGTTCCACAGGTTTATCCACTGAAGCTTTCTTT
CDR3: CASSSTGLSTEAFF

J: TRBJ1-6
size: NA
V: TRBV6-1
D: TRBD1
DNA: TGTGCCACCGTCCGGGACAGGGATAATTCACCCCTCCACTTT
CDR3: CATVRDRDNSPLHF

J: TRBJ2-7
size: NA
V: TRBV19
D: NA
DNA: TGTGCCAGTAGTATGGCGACAGACTACGAGCAGTACTTC
CDR3: CASSMATDYEQYF

J: TRBJ1-2
size: NA
V: TRBV19
D: NA
DNA: TGTGCCAGTAGTACGACAGGCTATGGCTACACCTTC
CDR3: CASSTTGYGYTF

J: TRBJ1-1
size: NA
V: TRBV30
D: TRBD1
DNA: TGTGCCTGGACTTCAGGGGGGTGGAGCACTGAAGCTTTCTTT
CDR3: CAWTSGGWSTEAFF

J: TRBJ1-2
size: once
V: TRBV27
D: NA
DNA: TGTGCCAGCAGTTTAGGGCCTTTTGACTATGGCTACACCTTC
CDR3: CASSLGPFDYGYTF

J: TRBJ2-1
size: NA
V: TRBV7-8
D: NA
DNA: TGTGCCAGCAGTGAACAGCCCAATGAGCAGTTCTTC
CDR3: CASSEQPNEQFF

J: TRBJ2-5
size: once
V: TRBV5-6
D: TRBD2
DNA: TGTGCCAGCAGCTTGTCCGGGACTAGCAGATTGACCCAGTACTTC
CDR3: CASSLSGTSRLTQYF

J: TRBJ1-1
size: NA
V: TRBV13
D: NA
DNA: TGTGCCAGCAGCCTTATTGAGACTGAAGCTTTCTTT
CDR3: CASSLIETEAFF

J: TRBJ2-2
size: NA
V: TRBV25-1
D: NA
DNA: TGTGCCAGCAGTGAATCCACAGGTGTTTTCGGGGAGCTGTTTTTT
CDR3: CASSESTGVFGELFF

J: TRBJ2-5
size: NA
V: TRBV7-7
D: NA
DNA: TGTGCCAGCAGCTTAGGGGGCGGAGAGACCCAGTACTTC
CDR3: CASSLGGGETQYF

J: TRBJ2-5
size: NA
V: TRBV10-1
D: NA
DNA: TGCGCCAGCAGTGAGTCAGCGGTTTCGACCCAGTACTTC
CDR3: CASSESAVSTQYF

J: TRBJ1-1
size: NA
V: TRBV2
D: TRBD1
DNA: TGTGCCAGCAGTGAAATGACAGGGGAGAACACTGAAGCTTTCTTT
CDR3: CASSEMTGENTEAFF

J: TRBJ2-2
size: NA
V: TRBV18
D: TRBD2
DNA: TGTGCCAGCTCCGCCCGGATGGCGGGAGGGAACACCGGGGAGCTGTTTTTT
CDR3: CASSARMAGGNTGELFF

J: TRBJ2-7
size: NA
V: TRBV6-1
D: NA
DNA: TGTGCCAGCAGTGAAGGGGGAGGAACCTACGAGCAGTACTTC
CDR3: CASSEGGGTYEQYF

J: TRBJ2-5
size: NA
V: TRBV7-7
D: NA
DNA: TGTGCTAGCAGCTATCTTAGCGGAGGGGAGACCCAGTACTTC
CDR3: CASSYLSGGETQYF

J: TRBJ1-4
size: NA
V: TRBV2
D: NA
DNA: TGTGCCAGCAGTGACAGTAATGAAAAACTGTTTTTT
CDR3: CASSDSNEKLFF

J: TRBJ2-1
size: NA
V: TRBV11-3
D: NA
DNA: TGTGCCAGCAGTCCTACAGGTTGGGACTACAATGAGCAGTTCTTC
CDR3: CASSPTGWDYNEQFF

J: TRBJ2-2
size: NA
V: TRBV4-1
D: TRBD2
DNA: TGCGCCAGCAGCCAAAAGGTCCTAGCGGGATACACCGGGGAGCTGTTTTTT
CDR3: CASSQKVLAGYTGELFF

J: TRBJ2-3
size: NA
V: TRBV6-1
D: TRBD2
DNA: TGTGCCAGCAGTCAACCAAGGACTAGCAAGGATACGCAGTATTTT
CDR3: CASSQPRTSKDTQYF

J: TRBJ2-1
size: NA
V: TRBV7-3
D: NA
DNA: TGTGCCAGCAGCTCGGACAGTAACTCCTACAATGAGCAGTTCTTC
CDR3: CASSSDSNSYNEQFF

J: TRBJ1-4
size: NA
V: TRBV7-9
D: NA
DNA: TGTGCCAGCAGCTTAGGATCGGTGGGAGCAACTAATGAAAAACTGTTTTTT
CDR3: CASSLGSVGATNEKLFF

J: TRBJ1-2
size: NA
V: TRBV29-1
D: TRBD1
DNA: TGCAGCGTCCCCGGGACAGATACCTATGGCTACACCTTC
CDR3: CSVPGTDTYGYTF

J: TRBJ2-2
size: NA
V: TRBV4-2
D: TRBD2
DNA: TGTGCCAGCAGCCAAAACACCGGGACTAGGGAGCTGTTTTTT
CDR3: CASSQNTGTRELFF

J: TRBJ1-5
size: NA
V: TRBV5-1
D: NA
DNA: TGCGCCAGCAGTCTAGAGGGCTTTTGGCTCGAGCCCCAGCATTTT
CDR3: CASSLEGFWLEPQHF

J: TRBJ2-1
size: NA
V: TRBV5-1
D: TRBD1
DNA: TGCGCCAGCAGTTTGGACAGGGCCTACAATGAGCAGTTCTTC
CDR3: CASSLDRAYNEQFF

J: TRBJ1-1
size: NA
V: TRBV7-8
D: NA
DNA: TGTGCCAGCAGCTTGTACAGGGACACTGAAGCTTTCTTT
CDR3: CASSLYRDTEAFF

J: TRBJ2-5
size: NA
V: TRBV5-1
D: TRBD1
DNA: TGCGCCAGCAGCTCACAGGGGGAGGCGAGGACCCAGTACTTC
CDR3: CASSSQGEARTQYF

J: TRBJ2-3
size: NA
V: TRBV6-5
D: NA
DNA: TGTGCCAGCAGACTAGGGCGGTCAGATACGCAGTATTTT
CDR3: CASRLGRSDTQYF

J: TRBJ1-3
size: NA
V: TRBV28
D: NA
DNA: TGTGCCAGCAGTCTCCCTAGCTCTGGAAACACCATATATTTT
CDR3: CASSLPSSGNTIYF

J: TRBJ1-2
size: NA
V: TRBV6-5
D: TRBD1
DNA: TGTGCCAGCAGTTACGCGTCAGACAGGGCGTATGGCTACACCTTC
CDR3: CASSYASDRAYGYTF

J: TRBJ2-3
size: NA
V: TRBV27
D: NA
DNA: TGTGCCAGCAGGGAGGGTCCTGCCACAGATACGCAGTATTTT
CDR3: CASREGPATDTQYF

J: TRBJ1-2
size: NA
V: TRBV27
D: NA
DNA: TGTGCCAGCAGTCGGGCGGGGGTAGGGTCCGGCGGCTACACCTTC
CDR3: CASSRAGVGSGGYTF